The 19 T cell receptor beta chains given below trace back to one sample, sequenced in a study of shared clonotypes between healthy human individuals. The protocol was immunoSEQ multiplex PCR, while the TCRdb copy is restricted to in-frame clones and leaves out a portion. The sample lists a few hundred thousand clones, approximately 71% seen once, with 12% in the top ten. The sequenced material came from PBMCs. The receptor source for this set is a middle-aged woman in good health. Some clones in this sample may be carry-over from other donors' samples.

This clone was found once. The chain carries TRBV2 and TRBJ2-1; D possibly corresponds to TRBD2 (6 bases). With 1 base removed from V and 4 bases from J, the gap between germline ends came to 8 bases. Germline V gene lookup returns CDR1 SNHLY and CDR2 FYNNEI. The CDR3 extends over 14 amino acids. The CDR3 sequence: CASSEGGGYNEQFF. CDR3 DNA sequence: TGTGCCAGCAGTGAAGGTGGGGGGTACAATGAGCAGTTCTTC.

As regards this clone: Only one base separates this from a far larger clonotype, so it likely reflects a read error. The chain carries TRBV28 and TRBJ2-5, with 11 positions matching TRBD2. CDR3 length: 15 amino acids. Germline CDR1 and CDR2: MDHEN and SYDVKM. The DNA of the CDR3 is TGTGCCAGCAGGCCGGTACTAGCGGGAGTCTACGAGCAGCACTTC. This codes for CASRPVLAGVYEQHF.

The rearrangement joins TRBV30 to TRBJ2-7; D is undetermined. The V end lost 0 bases, the J end lost 6 bases, and 15 bases lay between the germline ends. Germline CDR1 is GTSNPN and CDR2 is SVGIG (reference sequence). The CDR3 has 14 residues. The CDR3 nucleotides are TGTGCCTGGAGTGTCTCGGCCATACTTGCCGAGCAGTACTTC. Amino acids: CAWSVSAILAEQYF. Using reference TRBV30 and TRBJ2-7 for the parts outside the CDR3, the full variable domain is SQTIHQWPATLVQPVGSPLSLECTVEGTSNPNLYWYRQAAGRGLQLLFYSVGIGQISSEVPQNLSASRPQDRQFILSSKKLLLSDSGFYLCAWSVSAILAEQYFGPGTRLTVT.

The V and J genes are TRBV30 and TRBJ2-5; no clear D gene. The CDR3 has 11 amino acids. V was cut by 2 bases and J by 12 bases, with 13 bases left in between. Germline loops: CDR1 GTSNPN, CDR2 SVGIG (reference sequence). For the CDR3, the DNA is TGTGCCTGGAGTAGCCCGGGCGAGAAGTACTTC. This codes for CAWSSPGEKYF.

The V gene is TRBV10-3, the J gene TRBJ2-1, with a possible D match to TRBD1 (5 bases). This CDR3 has 12 amino acids. Germline V gene data show CDR1 as ENHRY and CDR2 as SYGVKD. V dropped 0 bases and J dropped 10 bases, with 7 bases sitting between them. The CDR3 nucleotides are TGTGCCATCAGTGAGTCGGGGCGGGAGCAGTTCTTC. Its translation: CAISESGREQFF.

This chain uses TRBV7-9 with TRBJ1-3; 8 bases fit TRBD1. V lost 5 bases, J lost 2 bases, and 5 bases stayed unmatched. The CDR3 extends over 15 amino acids. Per the germline V gene, CDR1 is SEHNR and CDR2 is FQNEAQ (reference sequence). The chain's CDR3 is CASSMRQGTGNTIYF. As DNA, the CDR3 is TGTGCCAGCAGCATGAGACAGGGGACTGGAAACACCATATATTTT.

As for this clone: The sample has other DNA sequences that encode this CDR3 too. The chain recombines TRBV18 with TRBJ1-1; D call uncertain. CDR1 is KGHSH and CDR2 is LQKENI in the germline V gene. The CDR3 spans 13 residues. V was clipped by 2 bases and J by 1 base, with 5 bases between them. The CDR3 loop is CASSPSGNTEAFF. CDR3 bases: TGTGCCAGCTCACCAAGCGGGAACACTGAAGCTTTCTTT.

This sequence joins TRBV7-9 and TRBJ2-7; TRBD2 matches at 13 bases. Germline CDR1 and CDR2: SEHNR and FQNEAQ (reference sequence). J lost 3 bases, V lost 6 bases, and 14 bases had no gene match. CDR3 length: 18 amino acids. The CDR3 reads CASSPPGLAGRGGYEQYF. The CDR3 region has the DNA TGTGCCAGCAGTCCTCCGGGACTAGCGGGGAGAGGGGGCTACGAGCAGTACTTC.

The gene calls are TRBV25-1 and TRBJ1-2; maybe TRBD1 (6 bases). V lost 4 bases to trimming and J lost 4 bases, with 16 bases between them. CDR1 and CDR2 (germline): MGHDK, SYGVNS. CDR3 length: 15 residues. The CDR3 protein is CASSASGGVGYGYTF. Here the CDR3 DNA reads TGTGCCAGCAGTGCCTCCGGGGGCGTCGGCTATGGCTACACCTTC.

V gene TRBV5-6 combines with J gene TRBJ1-5; D is ambiguous. Trimming removed 5 bases at V and 5 bases at J, with 11 bases between. This CDR3 is built from 13 residues. The germline CDR1 and CDR2 sequences are SGHDT and YYEEEE. This chain's CDR3 is CASSVDGDQPQHF. CDR3 in DNA: TGTGCCAGCAGTGTCGACGGGGATCAGCCCCAGCATTTT.

This clone has only one observation. The rearrangement uses TRBV11-2 and TRBJ1-3; D is uncertain. The CDR3 consists of 12 residues. CDR1 and CDR2 from the germline V gene are SGHAT and FQNNGV. The V end was cut by 8 bases, the J end by 0 bases, with 5 bases between. CDR3 in DNA: TGTGCCAGCCGGAGCTCTGGAAACACCATATATTTT. The encoded protein is CASRSSGNTIYF.

The chain joins TRBV5-1 to TRBJ2-7, with TRBD2 matching 8 bases. CDR3 length equals 14 residues. CDR1 is SGHRS, CDR2 YFSETQ, per germline. V was clipped by 2 bases and J by 4 bases; unmatched bases: 5. The CDR3 DNA sequence: TGCGCCAGCAGCTTTACTAGCGGCGTTTACGAGCAGTACTTC. Translating it yields CASSFTSGVYEQYF.

V usage is TRBV10-2 and J usage is TRBJ2-1; 13 bases agree with TRBD2. Looked up from germline, CDR1 is WSHSY and CDR2 is SAAADI. CDR3 length equals 13 residues. V lost 4 bases and J lost 10; bases outside the gene matches: 1. CDR3 sequence: CASSGGLAGEQFF. In DNA form, the CDR3 reads TGCGCCAGCAGTGGGGGACTAGCGGGAGAGCAGTTCTTC.

About this clone itself: Since a much larger clone is just one base distant, this may be a read error. The rearrangement uses TRBV28 and TRBJ1-2; the D is unclear. Germline V gene sequence: CDR1 MDHEN, CDR2 SYDVKM. The CDR3 contains 13 residues. The V gene lost 7 bases and the J gene lost 8 bases, with 17 bases spanning the gap. CDR3 loop: CASKFSPQGGYTF. CDR3 sequence (DNA): TGTGCCAGCAAGTTTTCCCCCCAAGGGGGCTACACCTTC.

The chain is built from TRBV18 and TRBJ1-2, with D tentatively TRBD1 (5 bases). Germline loops: CDR1 KGHSH, CDR2 LQKENI. The CDR3 consists of 15 residues. Between the trimmed V and J ends, which lost 3 bases and 5 bases, there was a span of 16 bases. CDR3 bases: TGTGCCAGCTCACCGCCGACCGGGACGGAGTATGGCTACACCTTC. Translation gives CASSPPTGTEYGYTF.

The rearrangement joins TRBV5-1 to TRBJ2-3; 9 positions agree with TRBD1. The CDR3 contains 16 residues. The V gene end was trimmed by 1 base and the J gene end by 8 bases; junction bases not matched to a gene: 11. The germline V gene has CDR1 SGHRS and CDR2 YFSETQ. The CDR3 DNA is TGCGCCAGCAGCTTGTCTTCCGGGACAGGGTATGGTACGCAGTATTTT. It yields the protein CASSLSSGTGYGTQYF. Using reference TRBV5-1 and TRBJ2-3 for the parts outside the CDR3, the full variable domain is KAGVTQTPRYLIKTRGQQVTLSCSPISGHRSVSWYQQTPGQGLQFLFEYFSETQRNKGNFPGRFSGRQFSNSRSEMNVSTLELGDSALYLCASSLSSGTGYGTQYFGPGTRLTVL.

This chain connects TRBV10-2 to TRBJ2-3; TRBD2 might be the D (7 bases). The germline gives CDR1 WSHSY, CDR2 SAAADI. V gave up 8 bases and J gave up 1 base, with 13 bases separating them. The CDR3 is 14 residues long. CDR3 residues: CASVGGAGTDTQYF. The DNA for the CDR3 is TGCGCCAGCGTGGGGGGGGCGGGCACAGATACGCAGTATTTT.

The genes are TRBV5-1 and TRBJ1-5; TRBD1 aligns across 7 bases. Germline V gene sequence: CDR1 SGHRS, CDR2 YFSETQ. V gave up 3 bases and J gave up 2 bases; unmatched junction bases: 11. The CDR3 spans 17 residues. The CDR3 sequence: CASSSGDSSGGNQPQHF. CDR3 bases: TGCGCCAGCAGCTCGGGGGACAGTAGCGGCGGCAATCAGCCCCAGCATTTT.

J is TRBJ1-5 and V is TRBV2; the D is unclear. Germline loops: CDR1 SNHLY, CDR2 FYNNEI. The V and J ends lost 3 bases and 6 bases respectively, with 6 bases between them. This CDR3 spans 12 amino acids. The CDR3 loop reads CASSDVAQPQHF. As DNA, the CDR3 is TGTGCCAGCAGTGACGTCGCTCAGCCCCAGCATTTT.